These 22 T cell receptor beta chains share one sample of origin, sequenced in a study of shared clonotypes between healthy human individuals. Sequencing was performed with immunoSEQ multiplex PCR; in TCRdb, only in-frame clones are kept and a portion is missing. The repertoire holds 500,000 to 550,000 clones, 95% to 97% seen once, with under 0.065% in the top ten. The source material was naive CD4+ T cells sorted from blood. The subset was: CD45RA+ positively selected. These receptors came from a woman aged 25 to 39 in good health.

V usage is TRBV4-1 and J usage is TRBJ2-7, with TRBD1 identical over 9 bases. The V segment lost 1 base and the J segment 1 base; nucleotides outside the gene matches: 5. Germline V lookup: CDR1 MGHRA, CDR2 YSYEKL. The CDR3 runs 16 residues. The chain's CDR3 is CASSQAPGQGSYEQYF. DNA of the CDR3: TGCGCCAGCAGCCAAGCACCGGGACAGGGTTCCTACGAGCAGTACTTC.

In its sample, this clone was seen once. The chain uses TRBV20-1 and TRBJ2-3, with D unclear. This CDR3 comprises 11 residues. Germline V CDR1 and CDR2: DFQATT, SNEGSKA (reference sequence). The V end was cut by 1 base, the J end by 6 bases, with 5 bases between. Here the CDR3 DNA reads TGCAGTGCTAGAGTACTGGATACGCAGTATTTT. Residues: CSARVLDTQYF.

The V call is TRBV28, the J call TRBJ1-2, with D unclear. The CDR3 is 14 residues long. V dropped 8 bases and J dropped 0 bases, with 13 bases sitting between them. The germline CDR1 and CDR2 sequences are MDHEN and SYDVKM. This CDR3 is CASQIGQANYGYTF. In nucleotides, the CDR3 is TGTGCCAGCCAGATTGGGCAGGCTAACTATGGCTACACCTTC.

As to this clone: Other DNA sequences in the same sample also yield this CDR3. The rearrangement uses TRBV28 and TRBJ2-2; 7 bases match TRBD1. Germline CDR1 MDHEN, CDR2 SYDVKM. CDR3 size: 14 residues. V shed 5 bases and J 4 bases; nucleotides not matched to a gene: 4. CDR3 DNA sequence: TGTGCCAGCAGTCCGGGACAGTCCACCGGGGAGCTGTTTTTT. Its translation is CASSPGQSTGELFF.

This chain links TRBV5-1 with TRBJ2-3; 8 bases map to TRBD1. The germline V gene encodes CDR1 SGHRS and CDR2 YFSETQ. V lost 4 bases, J lost 3 bases, and 4 bases stayed unmatched. This CDR3 has 14 residues. This chain's CDR3 is CASSGGQGTDTQYF. In DNA form, the CDR3 reads TGCGCCAGCAGCGGCGGACAGGGTACAGATACGCAGTATTTT.

The chain joins TRBV5-1 to TRBJ2-1; no firm D call. The CDR3 length is 14 residues. Germline V CDR1 and CDR2: SGHRS, YFSETQ. V gave up 0 bases and J gave up 6 bases, with 10 bases separating them. The CDR3 loop reads CASSLVQVSNEQFF. The CDR3, as DNA: TGCGCCAGCAGCTTGGTCCAGGTGAGCAATGAGCAGTTCTTC. The full variable domain, with the rest looked up from reference TRBV5-1 and TRBJ2-1, is KAGVTQTPRYLIKTRGQQVTLSCSPISGHRSVSWYQQTPGQGLQFLFEYFSETQRNKGNFPGRFSGRQFSNSRSEMNVSTLELGDSALYLCASSLVQVSNEQFFGPGTRLTVL.

V gene TRBV5-1 combines with J gene TRBJ2-2, with no clear D. Germline V gene sequence: CDR1 SGHRS, CDR2 YFSETQ. Trimming pared 3 bases from V and 3 bases from J, leaving 3 bases between. The CDR3 has 12 residues. CDR3 bases: TGCGCCAGCAGCTACCACACCGGGGAGCTGTTTTTT. Translating it yields CASSYHTGELFF.

The V gene is TRBV5-1, the J gene TRBJ2-7; D uncertain. The germline CDR1 and CDR2 sequences are SGHRS and YFSETQ. The CDR3 extends over 13 amino acids. Trimming shortened V by 2 bases and J by 0 bases, and 6 bases separated the two germline ends. The CDR3 DNA is TGCGCCAGCAGCTTCAGACTCTCCTACGAGCAGTACTTC. It specifies CASSFRLSYEQYF.

This clone was found once. This chain links TRBV6-5 with TRBJ1-4; unclear D gene. The CDR3 contains 15 residues. Per germline, CDR1 MNHEY and CDR2 SVGAGI. V lost 5 bases, J lost 7 bases, and 17 bases lay in between. CDR3 sequence reads: CASSPGTAVGEKLFF. Written as DNA, the CDR3 is TGTGCCAGCAGTCCAGGCACCGCAGTCGGTGAAAAACTGTTTTTT.

A note on this clone: At the DNA level, this CDR3 is encoded by other sequences in the same sample as well. V gene TRBV19 combines with J gene TRBJ1-2; possibly TRBD1 for D (6 bases). The CDR3 length is 13 residues. V lost 5 bases to trimming and J lost 2 bases, with 9 bases between them. Germline V gene lookup returns CDR1 LNHDA and CDR2 SQIVND (reference sequence). In DNA, the CDR3 is TGTGCCAGTAGTCCAACAGGGAACTATGGCTACACCTTC. Protein sequence: CASSPTGNYGYTF.

This clone was seen a single time. The gene calls are TRBV10-3 and TRBJ2-1, with 7 bases identical to TRBD2. This CDR3 is built from 16 residues. Germline values: CDR1 ENHRY, CDR2 SYGVKD. J lost 0 bases, V lost 0 bases, and 2 bases had no gene match. This CDR3 is CAISESPGGSYNEQFF. The DNA for the CDR3 is TGTGCCATCAGTGAGTCCCCGGGGGGCTCCTACAATGAGCAGTTCTTC.

This rearrangement joins TRBV9 to TRBJ1-3; D uncertain. This CDR3 is built from 12 residues. Looked up from germline, CDR1 is SGDLS and CDR2 is YYNGEE. Deletions cut 8 bases from V and 4 bases from J, with 10 bases between. The CDR3, as DNA: TGTGCCAGTTCACCCGTCGGAAACACCATATATTTT. It is translated as CASSPVGNTIYF. Drawing the rest from reference TRBV9 and TRBJ1-3, the complete variable domain is DSGVTQTPKHLITATGQRVTLRCSPRSGDLSVYWYQQSLDQGLQFLIQYYNGEERAKGNILERFSAQQFPDLHSELNLSSLELGDSALYFCASSPVGNTIYFGEGSWLTVV.

The chain employs TRBV19 and TRBJ2-1, with no clear D. CDR1 and CDR2 (germline): LNHDA, SQIVND (reference sequence). V lost 6 bases, J lost 5 bases, and 11 bases lay in between. This CDR3 is built from 13 residues. CDR3 in DNA: TGTGCCAGTAGGGGCGACGGAAACAATGAGCAGTTCTTC. It codes for CASRGDGNNEQFF.

The chain links TRBV7-3 to TRBJ2-1; D possibly corresponds to TRBD1 (6 bases). V lost 4 bases, J lost 4 bases, and 14 bases lay in between. The CDR3 contains 15 residues. Germline CDR1 is SGHTA and CDR2 is FQGTGA. CDR3 DNA sequence: TGTGCCAGCAGCTCACCCGGGACAAATTACAATGAGCAGTTCTTC. It specifies CASSSPGTNYNEQFF.

In its sample, this clone was seen once. The J gene is TRBJ1-1, the V gene TRBV29-1; TRBD1 matches 7 bases. The CDR3 totals 12 residues. Germline V lookup: CDR1 SQVTM, CDR2 ANQGSEA. Unmatched junction bases numbered 3, after V lost 6 bases and J lost 2 bases. The CDR3 region is CSVGDSNTEAFF. Here the CDR3 DNA reads TGCAGCGTCGGGGACAGTAACACTGAAGCTTTCTTT.

On this clone itself: The same CDR3 can be traced to other DNA sequences in this sample. V usage is TRBV2 and J usage is TRBJ2-3, with D perhaps TRBD1 (6 bases). This CDR3 region has 14 residues. V was clipped by 8 bases and J by 0 bases, with 12 bases between them. The V gene's germline CDR1 is SNHLY and CDR2 FYNNEI. CDR3 coding DNA: TGTGCCAGCTCTCTCAGGGGTAGCACAGATACGCAGTATTTT. Its protein product is CASSLRGSTDTQYF. Full variable domain (remainder filled in from reference TRBV2 and TRBJ2-3): EPEVTQTPSHQVTQMGQEVILRCVPISNHLYFYWYRQILGQKVEFLVSFYNNEISEKSEIFDDQFSVERPDGSNFTLKIRSTKLEDSAMYFCASSLRGSTDTQYFGPGTRLTVL.

As regards this clone: Other nucleotide sequences in the sample specify the same CDR3. V is TRBV9 and J is TRBJ2-7; a weak D match, TRBD2 (5 bases). CDR1 is SGDLS, CDR2 YYNGEE, per germline. The V and J ends lost 0 bases and 2 bases respectively, with 12 bases between them. The CDR3 is 15 residues long. CDR3 loop: CASSVGGRGTYEQYF. The DNA for the CDR3 is TGTGCCAGCAGCGTAGGTGGGAGAGGGACCTACGAGCAGTACTTC.

The chain has TRBV28 and TRBJ2-5; D call uncertain. The J call may not be correct, given that the DNA end is closer to TRBJ2-7. This CDR3 has 11 amino acids. The germline CDR1 and CDR2 sequences are MDHEN and SYDVKM. CDR3 sequence reads: CASTRSYEQYF. In DNA, the CDR3 is TGTGCCAGCACAAGGTCCTACGAGCAGTACTTC.

The CDR3, as DNA: TGTGCCAGCAGCTTACGGCTAGCGGGAGTAGCCGATACGCAGTATTTT. Residues: CASSLRLAGVADTQYF. J is TRBJ2-3 and V is TRBV7-2; 10 bases are shared with TRBD2. CDR3 length: 16 amino acids. The junction had 8 bases not matched to a gene; V was cut back by 2 bases and J by 6 bases. CDR1 and CDR2 from the germline V gene are SGHTA and FQGNSA.

This clone was observed a single time. The chain links TRBV27 to TRBJ2-7, with 8 bases identical to TRBD1. Trimming at V came to 5 bases and at J to 1 base, leaving 13 bases not matched to a gene. The CDR3 spans 17 residues. Germline CDR1 is MNHEY and CDR2 is SMNVEV (reference sequence). CDR3 region: CASSPSPWQGASYEQYF. DNA for the CDR3: TGTGCCAGCAGTCCCTCCCCTTGGCAGGGGGCTTCCTACGAGCAGTACTTC.

The chain joins TRBV7-3 to TRBJ2-7; D gene uncertain. The CDR3 extends over 13 amino acids. V was shortened by 3 bases and J by 5 bases, with 11 bases between the two germline ends. CDR1 SGHTA and CDR2 FQGTGA come from the germline V gene. The CDR3 coding sequence is TGTGCCAGCAGCTTTTCGGAAGGAAACGAGCAGTACTTC. It is translated as CASSFSEGNEQYF. The full variable domain, completed using reference TRBV7-3 and TRBJ2-7, is GAGVSQTPSNKVTEKGKYVELRCDPISGHTALYWYRQSLGQGPEFLIYFQGTGAADDSGLPNDRFFAVRPEGSVSTLKIQRTERGDSAVYLCASSFSEGNEQYFGPGTRLTVT.

The J gene is TRBJ2-7, the V gene TRBV21-1; the table's D call of TRBD1 was not tested on the DNA. TRBV21-1 is listed as a pseudogene. The CDR3 extends over 22 amino acids. CDR3 in DNA: TGTGCCAGCAGCAAAGCGCAGGGGGCCAGGGCGCGAGGTAACCTGATCTCCTACGAGCAGTACTTC. Translation gives CASSKAQGARARGNLISYEQYF.